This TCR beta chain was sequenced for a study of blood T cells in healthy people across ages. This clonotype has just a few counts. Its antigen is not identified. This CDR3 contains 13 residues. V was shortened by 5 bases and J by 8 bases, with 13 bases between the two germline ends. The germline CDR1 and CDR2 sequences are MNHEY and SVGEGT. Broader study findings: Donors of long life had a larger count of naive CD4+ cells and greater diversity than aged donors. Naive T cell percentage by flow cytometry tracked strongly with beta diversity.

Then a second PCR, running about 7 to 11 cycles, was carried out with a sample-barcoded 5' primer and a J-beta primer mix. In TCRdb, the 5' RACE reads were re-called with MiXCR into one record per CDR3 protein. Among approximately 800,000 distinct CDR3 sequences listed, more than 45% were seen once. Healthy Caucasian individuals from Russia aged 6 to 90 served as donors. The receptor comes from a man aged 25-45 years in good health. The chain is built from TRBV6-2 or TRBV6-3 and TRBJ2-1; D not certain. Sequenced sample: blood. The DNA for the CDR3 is TGTGCCAGCAGTGGCTCGCATTTGGATGAGCAGTTCTTC. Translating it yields CASSGSHLDEQFF.